This T cell receptor beta chain emerged from a study of T cell responses to AZD1222 COVID-19 vaccine. Study-wide points: When two AZD1222 doses had been given, Spike-specific TCR breadth and depth rose. Variant regions that are unmutated are reportedly the target of nearly half of spike-specific TCRs. The peak T cell response came first, and repertoires were sampled only after it.

Measured with immunoSEQ multiplex PCR; TCRdb has only the in-frame clones, and not every one. The data contain around 100,000 clones, approximately 93% of them seen just once; the ten biggest clones take up around 5%. Between the trimmed V and J ends, which lost 6 bases and 8 bases, there was a span of 19 bases. Germline values: CDR1 SEHNR, CDR2 FQNEAQ (reference sequence). The CDR3 runs 14 residues. In regard to this clone: The target antigen is unknown.

The sequence was collected from an adult in good health. This chain links TRBV7-9 with TRBJ1-2; no definite D call. This sample comprised peripheral blood, obtained on day 0 of AZD1222 vaccination. For the CDR3, the DNA is TGTGCCAGCAGTCAATTCCCTCGGTCCGCCGGCTACACCTTC. This translates into CASSQFPRSAGYTF.